A selection of T cell receptor beta chains follows, all from one sample in a study of T cell changes during pregnancy in multiple sclerosis. The method was immunoSEQ multiplex PCR; TCRdb's version includes in-frame clones alone and lacks a portion of them. The sample holds 65,000 to 85,000 clones, just over 90% seen once. The material sequenced was CD4+ T cells from peripheral blood mononuclear cells, taken before pregnancy. These TCRs come from a female donor with multiple sclerosis, enrolled in a pregnancy study. The CDR3 runs from the conserved cysteine through the conserved F or W. Fields, in order: D gene, clone size, V gene, J gene, CDR3 protein, CDR3 DNA. A D gene is named only where the DNA matches it firmly. Expanded clones are given a class, and other clones once, few, many or no size at all.

>TRBD1|NA|TRBV10-3|TRBJ2-3
CAISGDRGRADTQYF
TGTGCCATCAGTGGGGACAGGGGGCGGGCAGATACGCAGTATTTT
>NA|NA|TRBV5-6|TRBJ1-2
CASSPGTSYGYTF
TGTGCCAGCAGCCCAGGGACAAGCTATGGCTACACCTTC
>NA|NA|TRBV5-6|TRBJ2-7
CASSLGTGSSNYEQYF
TGTGCCAGCAGCTTGGGGACGGGGTCTTCAAACTACGAGCAGTACTTC
>NA|NA|TRBV10-3|TRBJ1-1
CAISENAGWGTEAFF
TGTGCCATCAGTGAGAACGCGGGATGGGGCACTGAAGCTTTCTTT
>NA|NA|TRBV15|TRBJ1-6
CATSRGAVSPLHF
TGTGCCACCAGCAGGGGGGCCGTTTCACCCCTCCACTTT
>NA|NA|TRBV29-1|TRBJ1-5
CSVMSAEPAQHF
TGCAGCGTTATGAGTGCCGAACCGGCCCAGCATTTT
>NA|NA|TRBV19|TRBJ1-5
CASSFSRQPNQPQHF
TGTGCCAGTAGTTTCTCTCGACAGCCTAATCAGCCCCAGCATTTT
>NA|NA|TRBV28|TRBJ2-3
CASSLTTTLGDTQYF
TGTGCCAGCAGTTTAACGACTACCTTGGGAGATACGCAGTATTTT
>NA|once|TRBV2|TRBJ1-2
CASMGRGGYGYTF
TGTGCCAGCATGGGTAGGGGGGGGTATGGCTACACCTTC
>TRBD2|NA|TRBV7-2|TRBJ2-7
CASSLIWAGGPPYEQYF
TGTGCCAGCAGCTTAATATGGGCGGGAGGGCCCCCTTACGAGCAGTACTTC
>TRBD1|NA|TRBV11-2|TRBJ1-2
CASSSWPDRGKGYTF
TGTGCCAGCAGCTCATGGCCGGACAGGGGGAAAGGCTACACCTTC
>NA|NA|TRBV2|TRBJ2-5
CASEEQGIRETQYF
TGTGCCAGCGAAGAACAGGGAATTAGGGAGACCCAGTACTTC
>TRBD1|NA|TRBV30|TRBJ2-3
CAWDTGTGEVHTQYF
TGTGCCTGGGATACCGGGACAGGGGAGGTGCATACGCAGTATTTT
>TRBD1|NA|TRBV28|TRBJ1-2
CASSPRDREYGYTF
TGTGCCAGCAGTCCGCGGGACAGGGAGTATGGCTACACCTTC
>NA|once|TRBV25-1|TRBJ2-1
CASSRPGYNEQFF
TGTGCCAGCTCTCGACCAGGTTACAATGAGCAGTTCTTC
>NA|NA|TRBV18|TRBJ2-7
CASSPAMGGYEQYF
TGTGCCAGCTCACCGGCTATGGGGGGCTACGAGCAGTACTTC
>NA|NA|TRBV6-5|TRBJ2-2
CASSGLANTGELFF
TGTGCCAGCAGTGGCCTAGCGAACACCGGGGAGCTGTTTTTT
>NA|NA|TRBV6-6|TRBJ2-3
CASSYQGGWSDTQYF
TGTGCCAGCAGTTACCAGGGGGGATGGTCAGATACGCAGTATTTT